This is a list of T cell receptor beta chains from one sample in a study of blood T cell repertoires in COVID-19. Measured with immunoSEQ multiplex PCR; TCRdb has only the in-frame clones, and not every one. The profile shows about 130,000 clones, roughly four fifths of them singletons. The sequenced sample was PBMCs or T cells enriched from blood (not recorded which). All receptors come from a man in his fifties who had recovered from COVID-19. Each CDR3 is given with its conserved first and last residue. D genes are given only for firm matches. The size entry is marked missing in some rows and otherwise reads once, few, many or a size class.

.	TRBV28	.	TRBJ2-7	TGTGCCAGCACTGGAGGGACCTTTTCCTACGAGCAGTACTTC	CASTGGTFSYEQYF
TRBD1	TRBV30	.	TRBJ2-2	TGTGCAAGGGACAGGGGCGGTACCGGGGAGCTGTTTTTT	CARDRGGTGELFF
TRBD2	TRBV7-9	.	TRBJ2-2	TGTGCCAGCAGCTTTACTAGCGGGGGTACCGGGGAGCTGTTTTTT	CASSFTSGGTGELFF
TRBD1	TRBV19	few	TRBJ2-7	TGTGCCAGTAGTTCCATCGGGACAGACACCTACGAGCAGTACTTC	CASSSIGTDTYEQYF
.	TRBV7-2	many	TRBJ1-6	TGTGCCAGCAGCCCGCTGACAGGCCTCAATTCACCCCTCCACTTT	CASSPLTGLNSPLHF
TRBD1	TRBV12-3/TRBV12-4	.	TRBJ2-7	TGTGCCAGCAGTTGGACAGGGACATACGAGCAGTACTTC	CASSWTGTYEQYF
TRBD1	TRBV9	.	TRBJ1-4	TGTGCCAGCAGCGTAGGGGCCGGGACAGGGGGCAAAAAACTGTTTTTT	CASSVGAGTGGKKLFF
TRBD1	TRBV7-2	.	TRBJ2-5	TGTGCCAGCAGCCCAGGACAGGGCGGCGGGCAAGAGACCCAGTACTTC	CASSPGQGGGQETQYF
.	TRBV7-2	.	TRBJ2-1	TGTGCCAGCAGCTTAGGGTTAGGGGGGGTAGATGAGCAGTTCTTC	CASSLGLGGVDEQFF
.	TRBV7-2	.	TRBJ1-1	TGTGCCAGCAGCTTAGACAGGAGATATGAAGCTTTCTTT	CASSLDRRYEAFF
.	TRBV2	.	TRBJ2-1	TGTGCCAGCAGTCCAAGGGGGAGAAACTCCTACAATGAGCAGTTCTTC	CASSPRGRNSYNEQFF
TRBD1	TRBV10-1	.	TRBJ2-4	TGCGCCAGCAGTGAGTCGGGACAGGGGGCTGACATTCAGTACTTC	CASSESGQGADIQYF
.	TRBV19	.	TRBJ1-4	TGTGCCACCCTAGGGAGACCACCTAATGAAAAACTGTTTTTT	CATLGRPPNEKLFF
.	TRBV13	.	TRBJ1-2	TGTGCCAGCAGCCCGCTGGGACATCTCCTCTATGGCTACACCTTC	CASSPLGHLLYGYTF
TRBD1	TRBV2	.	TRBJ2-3	TGTGCCAGCAGTCGATCAACCAGGGGGGATACGCAGTATTTT	CASSRSTRGDTQYF
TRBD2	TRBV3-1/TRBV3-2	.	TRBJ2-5	TGTGCCAGCAGCCGCCACCGACTAGCGGGGGGGCAAGAGACCCAGTACTTC	CASSRHRLAGGQETQYF
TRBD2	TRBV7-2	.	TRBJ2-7	TGTGCCAGCAGTCTAGCGGGGGGGCCGGGGGAGCAGTACTTC	CASSLAGGPGEQYF
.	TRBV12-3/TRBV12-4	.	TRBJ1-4	TGTGCCAGCAGTTATCGGGAAAAACTGTTTTTT	CASSYREKLFF
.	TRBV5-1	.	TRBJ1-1	TGCGCCAGCAGCTCAGATAGGACAAGAATTAACACTGAAGCTTTCTTT	CASSSDRTRINTEAFF
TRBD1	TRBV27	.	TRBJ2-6	TGTGCCAGCAGTAGCCACCCGACCGGACAGGTGAACTCTGGGGCCAACGTCCTGACTTTC	CASSSHPTGQVNSGANVLTF
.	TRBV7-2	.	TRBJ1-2	TGTGCCAGCAGCCCCCTTCGGGGGGCGGGCGGCTACACCTTC	CASSPLRGAGGYTF
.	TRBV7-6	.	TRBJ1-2	TGTGCCAGCAGCTTATCAGAAAACTATGGCTACACCTTC	CASSLSENYGYTF
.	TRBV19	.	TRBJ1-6	TGTGCCAGTAGTAGTGACAGCTACCGCTCCTATAATTCACCCCTCCACTTT	CASSSDSYRSYNSPLHF
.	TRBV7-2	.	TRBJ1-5	TGTGCCAGCAGCCTGGGGCCGGGACGGGAGCAGCCCCAGCATTTT	CASSLGPGREQPQHF